This TCR beta chain was observed in a study of blood T cell repertoires in COVID-19. About the study: Researchers got acute and convalescent COVID-19 samples from the United States, Italy and Spain. T cells, B-cell-depleted T cells, or PBMCs supplied cDNA or gDNA.

Under the authors' procedure: Cell counts per sample came from amplifying reference gene primers. Clones were read by immunoSEQ multiplex PCR, and TCRdb kept only the in-frame ones, dropping some. That table supplies the V and J calls and clone size; D and trimming were determined from the DNA. The table lists about 130,000 clones, more than 75% of them singletons. Per germline, CDR1 MDHEN and CDR2 SYDVKM. The CDR3 spans 15 residues. V shed 6 bases and J 0 bases; nucleotides not matched to a gene: 7. This clonotype was sampled from a woman aged 60 to 75 with acute or convalescent COVID-19. The chain uses TRBV28 and TRBJ1-1; 7 bases are shared with TRBD1. Sequencing input: peripheral blood. Here the CDR3 reads CASRNSGQLNTEAFF. CDR3 coding DNA: TGTGCCAGCAGGAATTCGGGACAGCTGAACACTGAAGCTTTCTTT.